Below are 17 T cell receptor beta chains sequenced from a single sample in a study of long-term antiretroviral therapy in people with HIV. The libraries were made with immunoSEQ v3.0 at survey level. Some clones are missing from TCRdb's copy, which holds only in-frame ones; the method was immunoSEQ multiplex PCR. The data show tens of thousands of clones, with roughly 82% seen just once and 2.3% held by the top ten. The sample was unsorted PBMCs, taken 3 years after starting antiretroviral therapy. These receptor sequences come from a man aged 50-60 years with HIV.

This CDR3 is CASSLAPVRNQPQHF. The CDR3, as DNA: TGTGCCAGCAGCTTAGCTCCGGTCCGCAATCAGCCCCAGCATTTT. This chain links TRBV7-2 with TRBJ1-5, with no clear D. The germline V and J ends were trimmed by 0 bases and 2 bases, with 8 bases remaining between them. The CDR3 totals 15 residues. Germline-derived CDR1 and CDR2 are SGHTA and FQGNSA.

The genes are TRBV28 and TRBJ2-7; 7 bases are a match to TRBD2. V dropped 7 bases and J dropped 3; count of bases not matched to a gene: 6. Germline V gene sequence: CDR1 MDHEN, CDR2 SYDVKM. CDR3 size: 13 residues. The CDR3 sequence is CASTPGLSYEQYF. The CDR3 DNA reads TGTGCCAGCACCCCGGGACTAAGCTACGAGCAGTACTTC.

This sequence joins TRBV25-1 and TRBJ1-5; D call uncertain. The germline V gene has CDR1 MGHDK and CDR2 SYGVNS. V lost 0 bases to trimming and J lost 4 bases, with 7 bases between them. The CDR3 is 14 amino acids. CDR3 coding DNA: TGTGCCAGCAGTGAATACAGCCTAAATCAGCCCCAGCATTTT. This sequence encodes CASSEYSLNQPQHF.

V and J are TRBV5-8 and TRBJ2-2, with D uncertain. The V gene's germline CDR1 is SGHTS and CDR2 YDEGEE. V was trimmed by 4 bases and J by 0 bases, leaving 10 bases between them. The CDR3 totals 15 residues. DNA for the CDR3: TGTGCCAGCAGCCCCGTTGGGGCGAACACCGGGGAGCTGTTTTTT. Translated, it gives CASSPVGANTGELFF.

This sequence joins TRBV28 and TRBJ1-2; D gene ambiguous. V lost 6 bases and J 7 bases, leaving 12 bases between the germline ends. Germline lookup yields CDR1 MDHEN and CDR2 SYDVKM. This CDR3 is 12 amino acids long. CDR3: CASRGHEGGYTF. The CDR3 region has the DNA TGTGCCAGCAGGGGCCATGAGGGTGGCTACACCTTC.

The V call is TRBV20-1, the J call TRBJ1-1; D not resolved. Deletions cut 2 bases from V and 3 bases from J, with 4 bases between. Germline-derived CDR1 and CDR2 are DFQATT and SNEGSKA (reference sequence). The CDR3 runs 11 residues. CDR3 DNA sequence: TGCAGTGCTAGACCTTACACTGAAGCTTTCTTT. It codes for CSARPYTEAFF.

The V and J genes are TRBV7-8 and TRBJ1-5; no clear D gene. The CDR3 spans 16 residues. V was cut by 5 bases and J by 0 bases, with 14 bases left in between. CDR1 is SGHVS, CDR2 FQNEAQ, per germline. The CDR3 DNA reads TGTGCCAGCAGCCATGGGCGGGGTTATAGCAATCAGCCCCAGCATTTT. Protein sequence: CASSHGRGYSNQPQHF.

This chain connects TRBV29-1 to TRBJ2-5, with 8 bases matching TRBD2. Looked up from germline, CDR1 is SQVTM and CDR2 is ANQGSEA. V shed 5 bases and J 5 bases; nucleotides not matched to a gene: 4. This CDR3 comprises 12 residues. The CDR3: CSVKPGGETQYF. Here the CDR3 DNA reads TGCAGCGTTAAACCGGGGGGGGAGACCCAGTACTTC.

The rearrangement joins TRBV7-2 to TRBJ1-3; no reliable D call. With 1 base removed from V and 0 bases from J, the gap between germline ends came to 7 bases. This CDR3 has 15 residues. Germline CDR1 is SGHTA and CDR2 is FQGNSA. CDR3 residues: CASSLEGLSGNTIYF. For the CDR3, the DNA is TGTGCCAGCAGCTTAGAAGGGCTCTCTGGAAACACCATATATTTT.

The chain is built from TRBV11-2 and TRBJ2-7; weak D call: TRBD1 (7 bases). The CDR3 length is 15 residues. Germline loops: CDR1 SGHAT, CDR2 FQNNGV. V gave up 0 bases and J gave up 2 bases, with 11 bases separating them. The CDR3 protein is CASSLEPGGTYEQYF. As DNA, the CDR3 is TGTGCCAGCAGCTTAGAGCCAGGGGGGACCTACGAGCAGTACTTC.

J is TRBJ2-7 and V is TRBV5-6; 10 bases fit TRBD1. V shed 3 bases, J shed 5 bases, and the junction held 8 bases outside the gene matches. This CDR3 contains 15 residues. The germline CDR1 and CDR2 sequences are SGHDT and YYEEEE. The chain's CDR3 is CASSSRDRGRHEQYF. The CDR3 DNA follows: TGTGCCAGCAGCTCCCGGGACAGGGGCCGCCACGAGCAGTACTTC.

The J gene is TRBJ1-5, the V gene TRBV6-5; no definite D call. Between the trimmed V and J ends, which lost 2 bases and 10 bases, there was a span of 15 bases. The CDR3 is 14 amino acids. The germline V gene has CDR1 MNHEY and CDR2 SVGAGI. CDR3 amino acids: CASSYEAGLKPQHF. DNA of the CDR3: TGTGCCAGCAGTTACGAGGCAGGACTCAAACCCCAGCATTTT.

The V gene is TRBV28, the J gene TRBJ1-5; D is perhaps TRBD1 (6 bases). CDR1 is MDHEN, CDR2 SYDVKM, per germline. The CDR3 is 14 residues long. V was shortened by 4 bases and J by 3 bases, with 10 bases between the two germline ends. As DNA, the CDR3 is TGTGCCAGCAGTTCAGCAGGGGCCAATCAGCCCCAGCATTTT. It codes for CASSSAGANQPQHF.

V is TRBV7-2 and J is TRBJ2-2; D is possibly TRBD2 (5 bases). The CDR3 contains 14 residues. Germline V gene sequence: CDR1 SGHTA, CDR2 FQGNSA. V was cut by 5 bases and J by 12 bases, with 19 bases left in between. CDR3 protein: CASSPSRDAEKLFF. The CDR3 nucleotides read TGTGCCAGCAGCCCCAGTCGGGATGCTGAAAAGCTGTTTTTT.

V is TRBV25-1 and J is TRBJ1-4; no firm D call. The CDR3 runs to 15 residues. V lost 4 bases and J 6 bases, leaving 15 bases between the germline ends. The germline V gene encodes CDR1 MGHDK and CDR2 SYGVNS. The CDR3 DNA follows: TGTGCCAGCAGTGCATGGGAGGATGGGGATGAAAAACTGTTTTTT. Its protein is CASSAWEDGDEKLFF. Variable domain in full (rest from reference TRBV25-1 and TRBJ1-4): EADIYQTPRYLVIGTGKKITLECSQTMGHDKMYWYQQDPGMELHLIHYSYGVNSTEKGDLSSESTVSRIRTEHFPLTLESARPSHTSQYLCASSAWEDGDEKLFFGSGTQLSVL.

This sequence joins TRBV5-4 and TRBJ1-1, with 8 bases that match TRBD1. The ends lost 3 bases at V and 1 base at J; junction bases unmatched: 2. CDR1 and CDR2 (germline): SGHNT, YYREEE (reference sequence). The CDR3 sequence is 14 residues long. CDR3 sequence: CASSWDRQNTEAFF. In DNA form, the CDR3 reads TGTGCCAGCAGCTGGGACAGGCAGAACACTGAAGCTTTCTTT.

This clone has a handful of counts. The chain uses TRBV10-3 and TRBJ2-1; 13 nucleotides agree with TRBD2. The V gene end was trimmed by 5 bases and the J gene end by 5 bases; junction bases not matched to a gene: 6. The CDR3 is made up of 16 amino acids. Germline lookup yields CDR1 ENHRY and CDR2 SYGVKD. The CDR3 region is CAISSRTSGSDNEQFF. The CDR3 DNA sequence: TGTGCCATCAGTTCCCGGACTAGCGGGAGCGACAATGAGCAGTTCTTC.